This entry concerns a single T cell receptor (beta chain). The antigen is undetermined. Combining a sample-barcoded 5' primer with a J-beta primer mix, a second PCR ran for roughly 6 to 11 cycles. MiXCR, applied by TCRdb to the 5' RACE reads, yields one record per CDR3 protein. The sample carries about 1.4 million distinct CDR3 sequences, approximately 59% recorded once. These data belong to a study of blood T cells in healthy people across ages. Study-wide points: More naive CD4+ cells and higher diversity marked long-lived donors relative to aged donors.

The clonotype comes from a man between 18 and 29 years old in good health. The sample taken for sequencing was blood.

The CDR3 nucleotides are TGCAGCGAAAGGACAGGGGCTGCCCAGTTCTTC. As protein: CSERTGAAQFF. This chain links TRBV29-1 with TRBJ2-1; 9 bases are shared with TRBD1. The CDR3 covers 11 residues. V lost 7 bases and J lost 13; bases outside the gene matches: 8. Germline V gene lookup returns CDR1 SQVTM and CDR2 ANQGSEA.